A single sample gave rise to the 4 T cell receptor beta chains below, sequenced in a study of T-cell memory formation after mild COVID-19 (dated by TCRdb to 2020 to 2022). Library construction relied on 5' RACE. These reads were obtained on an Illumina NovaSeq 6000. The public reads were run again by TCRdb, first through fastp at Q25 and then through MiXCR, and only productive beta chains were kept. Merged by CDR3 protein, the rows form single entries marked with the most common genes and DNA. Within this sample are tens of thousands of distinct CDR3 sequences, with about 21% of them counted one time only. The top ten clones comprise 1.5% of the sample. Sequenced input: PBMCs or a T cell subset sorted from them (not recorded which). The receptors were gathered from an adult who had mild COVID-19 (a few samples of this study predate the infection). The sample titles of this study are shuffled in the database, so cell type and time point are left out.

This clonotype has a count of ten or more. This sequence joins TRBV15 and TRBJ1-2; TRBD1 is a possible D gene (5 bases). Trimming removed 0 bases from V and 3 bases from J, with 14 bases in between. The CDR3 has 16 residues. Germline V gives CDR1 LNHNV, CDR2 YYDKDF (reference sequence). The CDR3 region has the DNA TGTGCCACCAGCAGAGATCAGAGGCGAGGGGACTATGGCTACACCTTC. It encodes CATSRDQRRGDYGYTF.

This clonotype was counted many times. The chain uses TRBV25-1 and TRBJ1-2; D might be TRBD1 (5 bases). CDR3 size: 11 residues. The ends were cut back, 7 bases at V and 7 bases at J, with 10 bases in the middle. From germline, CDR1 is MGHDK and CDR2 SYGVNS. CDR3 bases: TGTGCCAGCACAGGGTATTCTGGCTACACCTTC. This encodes CASTGYSGYTF.

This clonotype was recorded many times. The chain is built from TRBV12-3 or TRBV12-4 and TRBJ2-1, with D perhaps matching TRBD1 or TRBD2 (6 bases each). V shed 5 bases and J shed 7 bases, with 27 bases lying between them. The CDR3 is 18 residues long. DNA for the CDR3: TGTGCCAGCAGTACCCCCCGACTAGAACTAGGGGGTCCGAATGAGCAGTTCTTC. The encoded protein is CASSTPRLELGGPNEQFF.

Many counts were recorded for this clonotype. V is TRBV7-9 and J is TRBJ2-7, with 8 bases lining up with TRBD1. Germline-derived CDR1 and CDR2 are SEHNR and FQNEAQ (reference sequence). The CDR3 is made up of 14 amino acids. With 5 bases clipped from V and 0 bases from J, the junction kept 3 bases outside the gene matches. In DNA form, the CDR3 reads TGTGCCAGCAGCAGGACAGGGTCCTCCTACGAGCAGTACTTC. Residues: CASSRTGSSYEQYF.